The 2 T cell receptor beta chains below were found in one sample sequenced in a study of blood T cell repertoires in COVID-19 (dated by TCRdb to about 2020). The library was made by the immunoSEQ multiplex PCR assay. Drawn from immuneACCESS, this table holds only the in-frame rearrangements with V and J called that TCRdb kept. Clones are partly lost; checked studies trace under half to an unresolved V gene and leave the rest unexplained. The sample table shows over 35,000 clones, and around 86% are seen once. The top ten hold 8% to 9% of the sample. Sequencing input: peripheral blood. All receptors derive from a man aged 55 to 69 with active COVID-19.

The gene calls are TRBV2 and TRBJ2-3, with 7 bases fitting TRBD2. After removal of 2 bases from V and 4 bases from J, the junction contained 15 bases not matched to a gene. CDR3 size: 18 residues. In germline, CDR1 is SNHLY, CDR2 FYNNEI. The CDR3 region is CASSEFLSGEGFSDTQYF. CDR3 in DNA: TGTGCCAGCAGTGAATTTCTTTCGGGGGAGGGATTTTCAGATACGCAGTATTTT.

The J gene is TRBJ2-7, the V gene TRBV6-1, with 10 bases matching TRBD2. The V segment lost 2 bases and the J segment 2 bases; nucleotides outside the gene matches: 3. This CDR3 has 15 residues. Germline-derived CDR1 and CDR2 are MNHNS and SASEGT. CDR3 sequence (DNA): TGTGCCAGCAGTGAATTAACTAGCGGGACCTACGAGCAGTACTTC. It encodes CASSELTSGTYEQYF.